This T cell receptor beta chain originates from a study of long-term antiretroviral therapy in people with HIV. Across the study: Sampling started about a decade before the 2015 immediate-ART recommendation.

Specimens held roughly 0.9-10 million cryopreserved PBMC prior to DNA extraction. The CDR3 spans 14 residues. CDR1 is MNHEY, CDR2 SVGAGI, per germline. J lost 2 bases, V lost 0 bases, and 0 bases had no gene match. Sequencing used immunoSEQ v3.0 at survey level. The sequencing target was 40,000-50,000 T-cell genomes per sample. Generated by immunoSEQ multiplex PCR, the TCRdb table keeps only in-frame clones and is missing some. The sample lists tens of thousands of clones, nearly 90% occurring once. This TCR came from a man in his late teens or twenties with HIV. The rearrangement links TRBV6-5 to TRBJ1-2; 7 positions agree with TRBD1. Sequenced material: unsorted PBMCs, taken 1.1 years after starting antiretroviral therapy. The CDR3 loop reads CASSYSGQNYGYTF. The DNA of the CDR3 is TGTGCCAGCAGTTACTCGGGACAGAACTATGGCTACACCTTC.